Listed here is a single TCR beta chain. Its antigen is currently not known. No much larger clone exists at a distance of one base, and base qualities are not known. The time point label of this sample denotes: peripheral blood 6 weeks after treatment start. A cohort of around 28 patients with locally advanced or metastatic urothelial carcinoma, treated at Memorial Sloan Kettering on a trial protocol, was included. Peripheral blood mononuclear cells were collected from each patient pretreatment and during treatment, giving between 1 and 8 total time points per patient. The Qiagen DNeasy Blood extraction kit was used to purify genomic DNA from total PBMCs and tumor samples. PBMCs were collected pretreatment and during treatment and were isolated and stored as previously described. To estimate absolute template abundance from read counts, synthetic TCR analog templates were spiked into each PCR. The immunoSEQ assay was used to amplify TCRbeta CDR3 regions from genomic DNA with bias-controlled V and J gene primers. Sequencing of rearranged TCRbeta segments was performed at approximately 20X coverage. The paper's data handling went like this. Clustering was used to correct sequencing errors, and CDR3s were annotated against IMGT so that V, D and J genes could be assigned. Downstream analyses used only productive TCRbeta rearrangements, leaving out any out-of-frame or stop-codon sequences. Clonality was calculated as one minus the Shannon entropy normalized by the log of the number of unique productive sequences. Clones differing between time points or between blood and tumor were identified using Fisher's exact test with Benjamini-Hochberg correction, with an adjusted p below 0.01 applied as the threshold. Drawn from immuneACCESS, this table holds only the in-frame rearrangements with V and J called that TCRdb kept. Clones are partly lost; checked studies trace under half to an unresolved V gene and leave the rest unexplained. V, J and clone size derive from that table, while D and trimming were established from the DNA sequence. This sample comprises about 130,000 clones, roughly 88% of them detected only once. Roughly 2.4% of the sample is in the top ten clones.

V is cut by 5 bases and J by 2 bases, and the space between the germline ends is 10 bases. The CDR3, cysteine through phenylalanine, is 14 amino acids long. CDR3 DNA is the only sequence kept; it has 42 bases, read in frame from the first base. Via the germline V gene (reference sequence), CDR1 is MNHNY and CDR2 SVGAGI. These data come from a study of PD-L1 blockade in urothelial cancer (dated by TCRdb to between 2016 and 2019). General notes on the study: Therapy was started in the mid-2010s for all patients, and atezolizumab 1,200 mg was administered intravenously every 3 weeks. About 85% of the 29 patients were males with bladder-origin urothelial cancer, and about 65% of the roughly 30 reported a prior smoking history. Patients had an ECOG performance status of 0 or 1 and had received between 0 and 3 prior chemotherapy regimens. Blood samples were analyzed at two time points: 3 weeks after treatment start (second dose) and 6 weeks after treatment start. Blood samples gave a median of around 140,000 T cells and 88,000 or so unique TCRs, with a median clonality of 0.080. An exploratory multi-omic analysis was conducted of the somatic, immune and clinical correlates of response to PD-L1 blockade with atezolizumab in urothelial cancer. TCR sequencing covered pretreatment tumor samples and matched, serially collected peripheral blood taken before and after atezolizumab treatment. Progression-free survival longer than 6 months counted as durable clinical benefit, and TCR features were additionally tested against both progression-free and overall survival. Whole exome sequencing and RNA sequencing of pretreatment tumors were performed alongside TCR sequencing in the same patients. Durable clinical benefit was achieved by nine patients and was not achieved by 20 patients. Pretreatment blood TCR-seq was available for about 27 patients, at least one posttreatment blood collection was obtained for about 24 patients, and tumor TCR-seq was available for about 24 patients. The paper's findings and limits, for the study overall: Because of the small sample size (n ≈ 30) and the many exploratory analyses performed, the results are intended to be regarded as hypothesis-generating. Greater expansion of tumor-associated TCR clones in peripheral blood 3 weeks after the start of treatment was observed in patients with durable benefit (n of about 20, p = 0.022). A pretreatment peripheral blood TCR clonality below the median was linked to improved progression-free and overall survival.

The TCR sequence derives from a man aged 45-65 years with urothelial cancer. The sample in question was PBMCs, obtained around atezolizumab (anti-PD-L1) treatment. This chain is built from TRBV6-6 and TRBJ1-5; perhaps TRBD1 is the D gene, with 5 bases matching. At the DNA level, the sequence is TGTGCCAGCAGTCGCGGGGGTGGCAATCAGCCCCAGCATTTT. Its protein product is CASSRGGGNQPQHF.